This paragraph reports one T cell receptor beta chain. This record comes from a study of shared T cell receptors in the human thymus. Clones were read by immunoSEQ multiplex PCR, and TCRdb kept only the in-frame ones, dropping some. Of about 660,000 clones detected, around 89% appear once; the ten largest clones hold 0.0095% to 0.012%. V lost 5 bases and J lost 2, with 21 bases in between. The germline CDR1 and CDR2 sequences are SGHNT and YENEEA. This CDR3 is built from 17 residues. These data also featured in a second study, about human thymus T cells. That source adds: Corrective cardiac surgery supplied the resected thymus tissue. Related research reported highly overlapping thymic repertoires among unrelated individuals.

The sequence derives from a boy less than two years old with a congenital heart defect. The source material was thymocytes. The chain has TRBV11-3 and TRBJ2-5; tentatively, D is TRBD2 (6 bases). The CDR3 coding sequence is TGTGCCAGCAGCCCAGACTTTTCGGGAGCTGAACAAGAGACCCAGTACTTC. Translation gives CASSPDFSGAEQETQYF.